The 29 T cell receptor beta chains listed next were all sequenced from one sample in a study of cytomegalovirus exposure and HLA in healthy donors. PCR involved 60 Vbeta and 13 Jbeta primers. Using immunoSEQ multiplex PCR, the repertoire was profiled, and TCRdb retains in-frame clones only, with some absent. The sample carries roughly 170,000 clones, around 82% recorded once. Sequences were obtained from PBMCs. The receptors were sampled from a woman aged 45 to 65 in good health and CMV-seropositive.

This rearrangement joins TRBV19 to TRBJ2-5; the match to TRBD2 covers 8 bases. The CDR3 runs to 14 residues. Germline V gives CDR1 LNHDA, CDR2 SQIVND (reference sequence). J lost 5 bases, V lost 5 bases, and 7 bases had no gene match. CDR3 residues: CASSARGGGETQYF. The CDR3 region has the DNA TGTGCCAGTAGTGCCAGGGGCGGGGGGGAGACCCAGTACTTC.

This clone turned up a few times. V gene TRBV30 combines with J gene TRBJ1-5; D not resolved. The length of the CDR3 is 17 residues. Trimming removed 3 bases from V and 0 bases from J, with 18 bases in between. Germline V gene lookup returns CDR1 GTSNPN and CDR2 SVGIG (reference sequence). The DNA for the CDR3 is TGTGCCTGGAGAGCGGACCAGGTAAAAAATAGCAATCAGCCCCAGCATTTT. It yields the protein CAWRADQVKNSNQPQHF.

The chain recombines TRBV2 with TRBJ2-5, with TRBD1 matching 10 bases. Looked up from germline, CDR1 is SNHLY and CDR2 is FYNNEI. V shed 4 bases and J 5 bases; nucleotides not matched to a gene: 4. This CDR3 contains 14 residues. The CDR3 DNA sequence: TGTGCCAGCAGTGGACAGGGGGCGAGTGAGACCCAGTACTTC. Its translation: CASSGQGASETQYF.

The chain combines TRBV10-3 with TRBJ2-6; a possible D gene is TRBD1 (6 bases). The CDR3 is 17 amino acids. Germline V gives CDR1 ENHRY, CDR2 SYGVKD. The germline V and J ends were trimmed by 3 bases and 5 bases, with 17 bases remaining between them. CDR3 sequence (DNA): TGTGCCATCAGTGATTACTTTGGGACACCGCGGGCCAACGTCCTGACTTTC. Its translation is CAISDYFGTPRANVLTF.

This clone was seen once. This chain joins TRBV7-2 and TRBJ2-5; 7 positions agree with TRBD2. V lost 4 bases and J lost 3; bases outside the gene matches: 8. Germline lookup yields CDR1 SGHTA and CDR2 FQGNSA. CDR3 length: 15 amino acids. The CDR3 DNA follows: TGTGCCAGCAGCTCCCCAAGCGGGGCCAAAGAGACCCAGTACTTC. Translation gives CASSSPSGAKETQYF.

With respect to this clone: One junction end does not reproduce the germline sequence, and a read error may be involved. The CDR3 loop is CASSLAWGQSYEQYF. Here the CDR3 DNA reads TGTGCTAGCAGCTTAGCTTGGGGACAGTCCTACGAGCAGTACTTC. This sequence joins TRBV7-7 and TRBJ2-7; 7 bases are a match to TRBD1. The CDR3 covers 15 residues. The germline V gene has CDR1 SSHAT and CDR2 FNYEAQ (reference sequence).

V is TRBV9 and J is TRBJ2-7, with 9 bases identical to TRBD2. Unmatched junction bases numbered 2, after V lost 3 bases and J lost 1 base. Germline V gene lookup returns CDR1 SGDLS and CDR2 YYNGEE. The CDR3 contains 14 residues. The CDR3 loop is CASSGLAGSYEQYF. For the CDR3, the DNA is TGTGCCAGCAGCGGGCTAGCGGGATCCTACGAGCAGTACTTC.

This clone has only one observation. The chain employs TRBV9 and TRBJ2-5, with unresolved D. The CDR3 extends over 15 amino acids. V lost 5 bases to trimming and J lost 11 bases, with 25 bases between them. Per germline, CDR1 SGDLS and CDR2 YYNGEE. The CDR3 sequence is CASSPFGVGLEEQYF. In DNA, the CDR3 is TGTGCCAGCAGTCCGTTCGGAGTTGGGTTAGAGGAGCAGTACTTC.

The table lists this clone with a count of one. The gene calls are TRBV6-6 and TRBJ1-5, with D unclear. The V gene lost 0 bases and the J gene lost 5 bases, with 14 bases spanning the gap. CDR3 length: 16 amino acids. The germline V gene encodes CDR1 MNHNY and CDR2 SVGAGI (reference sequence). CDR3: CASSYSMVLGDQPQHF. DNA of the CDR3: TGTGCCAGCAGTTACTCGATGGTCCTAGGAGATCAGCCCCAGCATTTT.

The chain joins TRBV30 to TRBJ2-1, with D maybe TRBD2 (6 bases). The CDR3 runs 13 residues. V lost 1 base to trimming and J lost 16 bases, with 20 bases between them. Germline values: CDR1 GTSNPN, CDR2 SVGIG (reference sequence). The CDR3 loop reads CAWSEGTEGPDFF. The CDR3 DNA sequence: TGTGCCTGGAGTGAGGGGACTGAGGGTCCTGATTTCTTC.

The chain is built from TRBV27 and TRBJ1-6; 7 bases are shared with TRBD1. V lost 5 bases to trimming and J lost 0 bases; unmatched junction nucleotides: 4. CDR1 and CDR2 (germline): MNHEY, SMNVEV (reference sequence). There are 16 residues in the CDR3. The CDR3 nucleotides are TGTGCCAGCAGTCCAGGGGGGCTCTCCTATAATTCACCCCTCCACTTT. This translates into CASSPGGLSYNSPLHF.

V usage is TRBV27 and J usage is TRBJ2-5, with D tentatively TRBD2 (6 bases). Germline assignment: CDR1 MNHEY and CDR2 SMNVEV (reference sequence). The CDR3 runs to 13 residues. Trimming stripped 4 bases from V and 5 bases from J, with 11 bases between. CDR3 in amino acids: CASSSDSGETQYF. Here the CDR3 DNA reads TGTGCCAGCAGTTCCGACAGCGGGGAGACCCAGTACTTC.

The chain has TRBV5-1 and TRBJ1-1, with D possibly being TRBD1 (5 bases). The CDR3 has 14 residues. In germline, CDR1 is SGHRS, CDR2 YFSETQ. V dropped 4 bases and J dropped 4 bases, with 14 bases sitting between them. The CDR3 nucleotides are TGCGCCAGCAGCACCCTAGGGGTGGGCACTGAAGCTTTCTTT. It specifies CASSTLGVGTEAFF.

The chain has TRBV21-1 and TRBJ2-7; TRBD1 was called by the table and not checked on the DNA. TRBV21-1 is a pseudogene segment. The CDR3 is 16 residues long. DNA of the CDR3: TGTGCCAGCAGCAAACCCCCTCCACAGGGGGCAAAGGAGCAGTACTTC. Translated, it gives CASSKPPPQGAKEQYF.

V and J are TRBV9 and TRBJ1-3; D gene uncertain. Germline values: CDR1 SGDLS, CDR2 YYNGEE. V lost 0 bases to trimming and J lost 8 bases, with 12 bases between them. The CDR3 has 14 residues. CDR3: CASSVASTQDTIYF. Here the CDR3 DNA reads TGTGCCAGCAGCGTAGCCTCGACCCAGGACACCATATATTTT.

The chain recombines TRBV6-5 with TRBJ2-7; weak D call: TRBD2 (5 bases). The CDR3 loop spans 14 amino acids. Germline values: CDR1 MNHEY, CDR2 SVGAGI. The V gene lost 5 bases and the J gene lost 3 bases, with 14 bases spanning the gap. In DNA form, the CDR3 reads TGTGCCAGCAGTGGAGAGGGAACTCTCTACGAGCAGTACTTC. Protein sequence: CASSGEGTLYEQYF.

The chain uses TRBV5-6 and TRBJ2-7; the match to TRBD1 covers 9 bases. Germline V gene data show CDR1 as SGHDT and CDR2 as YYEEEE. Germline trimming cut 3 bases from V and 0 bases from J; bases unmatched to any gene: 7. This CDR3 is 16 amino acids long. The CDR3 here is CASSWRTGAISYEQYF. For the CDR3, the DNA is TGTGCCAGCAGCTGGAGGACAGGGGCCATCTCCTACGAGCAGTACTTC.

The chain is built from TRBV7-3 and TRBJ1-2, with 7 bases aligning to TRBD1. The germline V gene encodes CDR1 SGHTA and CDR2 FQGTGA. The trim removed 5 bases at V and 1 base at J, leaving 1 base unmatched. The CDR3 sequence is 13 residues long. CDR3 sequence (DNA): TGTGCCAGCAGCCAGGGGGTTAACTATGGCTACACCTTC. Translation gives CASSQGVNYGYTF.

The chain is built from TRBV30 and TRBJ2-5; no clear D. Germline V lookup: CDR1 GTSNPN, CDR2 SVGIG (reference sequence). This CDR3 region has 18 residues. Trimming removed 0 bases at V and 1 base at J, with 21 bases between. Here the CDR3 DNA reads TGTGCCTGGAGTGTATCTTACTTCGCCAGGTCCCCCCAAGAGACCCAGTACTTC. As protein: CAWSVSYFARSPQETQYF.

V and J are TRBV10-3 and TRBJ1-6, with D possibly matching TRBD1 (6 bases). Deletions cut 6 bases from V and 7 bases from J, with 19 bases between. Germline lookup yields CDR1 ENHRY and CDR2 SYGVKD. This CDR3 has 16 amino acids. CDR3 in amino acids: CAIREEVGGVNSPLHF. As DNA, the CDR3 is TGTGCCATCAGGGAAGAAGTTGGGGGCGTCAATTCACCCCTCCACTTT.

The chain couples TRBV30 to TRBJ2-2; TRBD1 matches 8 bases. Trimming took 6 bases from V and 3 from J; bases not matched to a gene: 6. The CDR3 is made up of 14 amino acids. Germline lookup yields CDR1 GTSNPN and CDR2 SVGIG (reference sequence). The CDR3 DNA reads as TGTGCCTGTCAAAAGACAGGGGACACCGGGGAGCTGTTTTTT. Its protein is CACQKTGDTGELFF.

This clone turned up a few times. J is TRBJ2-7 and V is TRBV14; 8 positions match TRBD1. Trimming removed 4 bases from V and 7 bases from J; junction bases left unmatched: 9. Germline V gene data show CDR1 as SGHDN and CDR2 as FVKESK. This CDR3 is built from 14 residues. Here the CDR3 reads CASSPSRGLREQYF. The CDR3 DNA reads as TGTGCCAGCAGCCCCAGCAGGGGGCTGAGGGAGCAGTACTTC.

The V gene is TRBV9, the J gene TRBJ2-1; D gene ambiguous. Germline V gives CDR1 SGDLS, CDR2 YYNGEE. The CDR3 is made up of 11 amino acids. The V end lost 2 bases, the J end lost 8 bases, and 5 bases lay between the germline ends. This CDR3 reads CASSVSHEQFF. The CDR3 DNA follows: TGTGCCAGCAGCGTGAGTCATGAGCAGTTCTTC.

The CDR3 DNA sequence: TGTGCCAGCAGCTTCGACGGGGGGATACTCACAGATACGCAGTATTTT. Its protein product is CASSFDGGILTDTQYF. The chain uses TRBV13 and TRBJ2-3, with TRBD2 matching 7 bases. The germline CDR1 and CDR2 sequences are PRHDT and FYEKMQ (reference sequence). This CDR3 is built from 16 residues. J gave up 2 bases and V 3 bases, and 8 bases lay outside the gene matches.

This chain connects TRBV7-3 to TRBJ2-3; tentative D call: TRBD2 (6 bases). Germline V gene sequence: CDR1 SGHTA, CDR2 FQGTGA. The CDR3 sequence is 15 residues long. Trimming pared 1 base from V and 2 bases from J, leaving 10 bases between. The CDR3 protein is CASSLSGTLTDTQYF. The CDR3 bases are TGTGCCAGCAGCTTAAGCGGGACCCTCACAGATACGCAGTATTTT.

This clone was seen a single time. The chain recombines TRBV19 with TRBJ2-5; possibly TRBD2 for D (6 bases). The germline V gene has CDR1 LNHDA and CDR2 SQIVND (reference sequence). Trimming cost V 5 bases and J 4 bases, with 23 bases left between them. The CDR3 consists of 17 residues. The CDR3 here is CASSPWGTSLSLETQYF. The CDR3, as DNA: TGTGCCAGTAGTCCCTGGGGAACTAGCCTCTCTTTAGAGACCCAGTACTTC.

This chain joins TRBV23-1 and TRBJ1-2; D remains ambiguous. TRBV23-1 belongs to the ORF category, with a function that is uncertain. Trimming took off 0 bases at V and 0 bases at J, with 11 bases between the two ends. This CDR3 contains 16 residues. The CDR3 region is CASSQSRVHPNYGYTF. CDR3 in DNA: TGCGCCAGCAGTCAATCGAGAGTTCACCCTAACTATGGCTACACCTTC.

J is TRBJ1-1 and V is TRBV5-1, with TRBD1 matching over 7 bases. Germline CDR1 reads SGHRS; CDR2 reads YFSETQ. V gave up 7 bases and J gave up 2 bases; unmatched junction bases: 8. The CDR3 runs 14 residues. The DNA of the CDR3 is TGCGCCAGCCGTCGGACAGGAATTAACACTGAAGCTTTCTTT. This sequence encodes CASRRTGINTEAFF. The entire variable domain, with the rest obtained from reference TRBV5-1 and TRBJ1-1, is as follows: KAGVTQTPRYLIKTRGQQVTLSCSPISGHRSVSWYQQTPGQGLQFLFEYFSETQRNKGNFPGRFSGRQFSNSRSEMNVSTLELGDSALYLCASRRTGINTEAFFGQGTRLTVV.

The genes are TRBV2 and TRBJ1-6, with D perhaps TRBD1 (5 bases). This CDR3 comprises 14 residues. Deletions cut 8 bases from V and 9 bases from J, with 17 bases between. Germline loops: CDR1 SNHLY, CDR2 FYNNEI. The CDR3 DNA is TGTGCCAGCGGAGGGGCTGGGGGGGGTTCACCCCTCCACTTT. Translation gives CASGGAGGGSPLHF.